A single TCR beta chain is shown here with its context. As yet, its antigen is unknown. These data are taken from a study of blood T cells in healthy people across ages. The ends lost 5 bases at V and 9 bases at J; junction bases unmatched: 8. Looked up from germline, CDR1 is SEHNR and CDR2 is FQNEAQ (reference sequence). The CDR3 totals 16 residues. Findings and caveats of the study: Higher diversity and more naive CD4+ cells were features of long-lived donors, compared to aged donors. Investigators treated diversity estimates from one million T cells as underestimates.

Primers used in a second PCR of about 7 to 12 cycles were a sample-barcoded 5' primer and a J-beta primer mix. TCRdb reprocessed the 5' RACE reads via MiXCR and lists one record per CDR3 protein. Of approximately 810,000 distinct CDR3 sequences in the sample, more than 25% were seen once. The sample was blood. The sequence came from a woman of 80 years or more in good health. V is TRBV7-9 and J is TRBJ2-1, with 15 bases fitting TRBD2. The CDR3 DNA sequence: TGTGCCAGCAGCGCATCCGGGACTAGCGGGGGGATTGAGCAGTTCTTC. This translates into CASSASGTSGGIEQFF.